One and the same sample provided the 29 T cell receptor beta chains below, sequenced in a study of CD8 T cells in Susac syndrome. Reverse transcription used roughly 0.5 to 1 ug RNA and random hexamers. One entry per CDR3 protein results from TCRdb running MiXCR on the immunoSEQ multiplex PCR reads. The sample consists of 120,000 to 150,000 distinct CDR3 sequences, 94% of them appearing once. The sample comprised CD8+ T cells from PBMCs. All receptors come from a human donor in good health.

The chain employs TRBV15 and TRBJ1-5; D gene unclear. V dropped 3 bases and J dropped 7 bases, with 22 bases sitting between them. CDR1 and CDR2 from the germline V gene are LNHNV and YYDKDF (reference sequence). The length of the CDR3 is 17 residues. CDR3 residues: CATSSETTDPMWQPQHF. The CDR3 DNA follows: TGTGCCACCAGCAGTGAAACCACTGATCCTATGTGGCAGCCCCAGCATTTT.

V gene TRBV29-1 combines with J gene TRBJ1-2; 8 bases match TRBD1. CDR3 size: 11 residues. Germline loops: CDR1 SQVTM, CDR2 ANQGSEA. V lost 6 bases, J lost 7 bases, and 4 bases stayed unmatched. In DNA form, the CDR3 reads TGCAGCGTCACGGACAGGGTTGGCTACACCTTC. This codes for CSVTDRVGYTF.

The chain carries TRBV20-1 and TRBJ2-3, with D maybe TRBD2 (6 bases). This CDR3 spans 13 amino acids. V was clipped by 3 bases and J by 2 bases, with 9 bases between them. In germline, CDR1 is DFQATT, CDR2 SNEGSKA (reference sequence). This CDR3 is CSARAGFTDTQYF. The CDR3 bases are TGCAGTGCTAGGGCGGGGTTCACAGATACGCAGTATTTT.

This chain uses TRBV29-1 with TRBJ1-2; no clear D gene. This CDR3 spans 11 amino acids. The ends were cut back, 7 bases at V and 6 bases at J, with 12 bases in the middle. Germline V CDR1 and CDR2: SQVTM, ANQGSEA. The CDR3 sequence: CSARAWDGYTF. For the CDR3, the DNA is TGCAGCGCCAGAGCGTGGGATGGCTACACCTTC. The full variable domain, in which reference TRBV29-1 and TRBJ1-2 provide the parts outside the CDR3, is SAVISQKPSRDICQRGTSLTIQCQVDSQVTMMFWYRQQPGQSLTLIATANQGSEATYESGFVIDKFPISRPNLTFSTLTVSNMSPEDSSIYLCSARAWDGYTFGSGTRLTVV.

The rearrangement uses TRBV20-1 and TRBJ2-1, with TRBD2 matching over 9 bases. V dropped 0 bases and J dropped 3; count of bases not matched to a gene: 6. The CDR3 contains 16 residues. In germline, CDR1 is DFQATT, CDR2 SNEGSKA (reference sequence). CDR3 in amino acids: CSARDSGGRVYNEQFF. For the CDR3, the DNA is TGCAGTGCTAGAGATTCCGGCGGGAGGGTCTACAATGAGCAGTTCTTC.

The V and J genes are TRBV4-1 and TRBJ2-3; TRBD2 agrees at 10 bases. CDR3 length equals 17 residues. Germline V gives CDR1 MGHRA, CDR2 YSYEKL. The J segment lost 5 bases and the V segment lost 0 bases, leaving 8 bases of the junction unmatched. DNA of the CDR3: TGCGCCAGCAGCCAAGACCCTAGCGGGAGTTTGCTAGATACGCAGTATTTT. Translation gives CASSQDPSGSLLDTQYF.

This rearrangement joins TRBV4-1 to TRBJ2-7; 12 nucleotides agree with TRBD2. CDR3 length: 16 residues. Germline assignment: CDR1 MGHRA and CDR2 YSYEKL. The trim removed 1 base at V and 7 bases at J, leaving 8 bases unmatched. The DNA for the CDR3 is TGCGCCAGCAGCCAAGCTCTGCGACTAGCGGGGGAGGAGCAGTACTTC. This translates into CASSQALRLAGEEQYF.

CDR3 nucleotides: TGTGCCAGCATTTGGTTAAACATTCAGTACTTC. This sequence encodes CASIWLNIQYF. The chain uses TRBV2 and TRBJ2-4; D uncertain. CDR1 is SNHLY and CDR2 is FYNNEI in the germline V gene. This CDR3 is 11 amino acids long. V was pared by 7 bases and J by 6 bases, with 7 bases between.

The chain joins TRBV7-3 to TRBJ2-3, with no clear D. The CDR3 has 13 amino acids. V was pared by 0 bases and J by 6 bases, with 7 bases between. CDR1 is SGHTA, CDR2 FQGTGA, per germline. For the CDR3, the DNA is TGTGCCAGCAGCTTAACGTTCGGGGATACGCAGTATTTT. Its translation: CASSLTFGDTQYF.

Only one count was recorded for this clonotype. The chain joins TRBV24-1 to TRBJ2-3; D not resolved. The germline V gene has CDR1 KGHDR and CDR2 SFDVKD. This CDR3 spans 13 amino acids. The ends were cut back, 1 base at V and 7 bases at J, with 8 bases in the middle. DNA of the CDR3: TGTGCCACCAGTGATTTTACCGCTAATACGCAGTATTTT. Translating gives CATSDFTANTQYF.

CDR3: CAWGTGGALGYTF. CDR3 nucleotides: TGTGCCTGGGGTACAGGGGGTGCTCTGGGCTACACCTTC. The V gene is TRBV30, the J gene TRBJ1-2, with TRBD1 matching over 8 bases. The CDR3 extends over 13 amino acids. Germline V CDR1 and CDR2: GTSNPN, SVGIG (reference sequence). Trimming took 5 bases from V and 8 from J; bases not matched to a gene: 10.

The chain is built from TRBV23-1 and TRBJ1-1, with a weak D call TRBD1 (6 bases). TRBV23-1 counts as an open reading frame of uncertain function. The CDR3 consists of 14 residues. V was shortened by 3 bases and J by 1 base, with 9 bases between the two germline ends. CDR3 nucleotide sequence: TGCGCCAGCAGTCACGGGGGGCCGAACACTGAAGCTTTCTTT. Its translation: CASSHGGPNTEAFF.

V gene TRBV9 combines with J gene TRBJ2-1, with 7 bases identical to TRBD2. Germline-derived CDR1 and CDR2 are SGDLS and YYNGEE. V was pared by 1 base and J by 4 bases, with 8 bases of the junction left unmatched. The CDR3 is 16 amino acids. The CDR3 here is CASSVPSGGLYNEQFF. The CDR3, as DNA: TGTGCCAGCAGCGTACCGTCCGGGGGGTTATACAATGAGCAGTTCTTC.

The chain couples TRBV30 to TRBJ2-7; no definite D call. The CDR3 extends over 14 amino acids. The germline CDR1 and CDR2 sequences are GTSNPN and SVGIG (reference sequence). V gave up 1 base and J gave up 2 bases, with 12 bases separating them. CDR3 sequence: CAWSASLAAYEQYF. The CDR3 bases are TGTGCCTGGAGTGCCAGCCTTGCCGCCTACGAGCAGTACTTC.

The chain uses TRBV20-1 and TRBJ2-1; 11 bases map to TRBD2. The germline gives CDR1 DFQATT, CDR2 SNEGSKA (reference sequence). CDR3 length equals 16 residues. The V gene end was trimmed by 0 bases and the J gene end by 7 bases; junction bases not matched to a gene: 8. The CDR3 sequence is CSARDVAGGPWNEQFF. CDR3 DNA sequence: TGCAGTGCTAGAGATGTAGCGGGAGGGCCATGGAATGAGCAGTTCTTC.

V is TRBV29-1 and J is TRBJ2-7; unclear D gene. Germline CDR1 and CDR2: SQVTM and ANQGSEA. V lost 2 bases, J lost 2 bases, and 10 bases lay in between. CDR3 length: 13 residues. The CDR3 coding sequence is TGCAGCGTTGAAACGCAGGAGACCTACGAGCAGTACTTC. As protein: CSVETQETYEQYF.

The sample holds one count of this clonotype. This chain uses TRBV29-1 with TRBJ1-4; 10 bases fit TRBD1. Germline trimming cut 7 bases from V and 7 bases from J; bases unmatched to any gene: 6. Per the germline V gene, CDR1 is SQVTM and CDR2 is ANQGSEA. The CDR3 is 13 residues long. CDR3: CSAGTGVFEKLFF. DNA of the CDR3: TGCAGCGCCGGGACAGGGGTTTTTGAAAAACTGTTTTTT.

Only one count was recorded for this clonotype. This chain uses TRBV19 with TRBJ2-7; 7 bases fit TRBD2. CDR1 is LNHDA and CDR2 is SQIVND in the germline V gene (reference sequence). V trimming: 5 bases; J trimming: 5 bases; junction bases outside the gene matches: 15. This CDR3 has 16 residues. Here the CDR3 reads CASSSGLADYSNEQYF. CDR3 bases: TGTGCCAGTAGTTCCGGGCTAGCGGACTATTCGAACGAGCAGTACTTC.

This chain connects TRBV28 to TRBJ1-5; 7 bases fit TRBD1. Germline-derived CDR1 and CDR2 are MDHEN and SYDVKM. This CDR3 comprises 14 residues. The J segment lost 7 bases and the V segment lost 6 bases, leaving 9 bases of the junction unmatched. The CDR3 here is CASSSRGLRQPQHF. For the CDR3, the DNA is TGTGCCAGCAGCTCTAGGGGGCTTCGGCAGCCCCAGCATTTT.

The CDR3 reads CASSQGGTGELFF. Written as DNA, the CDR3 is TGTGCCAGCAGCCAAGGGGGCACCGGGGAGCTGTTTTTT. The V call is TRBV3-1, the J call TRBJ2-2; D remains unclear. The CDR3 is made up of 13 amino acids. V was pared by 1 base and J by 4 bases, with 4 bases between. Germline lookup yields CDR1 LGHDT and CDR2 YNNKEL (reference sequence).

The V gene is TRBV7-6, the J gene TRBJ2-7, with 9 bases fitting TRBD2. Trimming cost V 2 bases and J 6 bases; bases outside gene matches: 5. CDR1 SGHVS and CDR2 FNYEAQ come from the germline V gene. This CDR3 has 14 residues. CDR3: CASSLYASGIEQYF. CDR3 nucleotide sequence: TGTGCCAGCAGCTTATATGCTAGCGGGATCGAGCAGTACTTC.

This sequence joins TRBV27 and TRBJ1-1, with TRBD1 as a possible D gene (6 bases). V was trimmed by 4 bases and J by 11 bases, leaving 17 bases between them. Looked up from germline, CDR1 is MNHEY and CDR2 is SMNVEV (reference sequence). This CDR3 region has 13 residues. Here the CDR3 reads CASSSTGPARAFF. The CDR3 bases are TGTGCCAGCAGTTCGACAGGCCCCGCTCGGGCTTTCTTT.

CDR3 nucleotide sequence: TGCAGTGCTGGGAGACAGTTAGAAGAGACCCAGTACTTC. Its protein product is CSAGRQLEETQYF. The chain links TRBV20-1 to TRBJ2-5; possibly TRBD1 or TRBD2 for D (5 bases each). Germline assignment: CDR1 DFQATT and CDR2 SNEGSKA (reference sequence). V was shortened by 5 bases and J by 3 bases, with 13 bases between the two germline ends. This CDR3 is 13 amino acids long.

The chain joins TRBV4-3 to TRBJ1-2; 12 nucleotides agree with TRBD1. The CDR3 consists of 16 residues. With V trimmed by 3 bases and J by 4 bases, 6 bases remained unmatched. From germline, CDR1 is LGHNA and CDR2 YSLEER. CDR3 DNA sequence: TGCGCCAGCAGCCAGGCCGGGACAGGGGGCGCCTATGGCTACACCTTC. It encodes CASSQAGTGGAYGYTF.

The J gene is TRBJ2-5, the V gene TRBV20-1; 7 positions match TRBD1. V dropped 5 bases and J dropped 5; count of bases not matched to a gene: 11. CDR1 is DFQATT and CDR2 is SNEGSKA in the germline V gene (reference sequence). CDR3 length: 14 residues. The CDR3 nucleotides are TGCAGTGCTTCCGGGACAGTGCTCTTGGAGACCCAGTACTTC. It codes for CSASGTVLLETQYF.

CDR3 bases: TGTGCCAGCAGTGGACAGGGGCCCAACGAGCAGTACTTC. Translated, it gives CASSGQGPNEQYF. The genes are TRBV27 and TRBJ2-7; 9 nucleotides match TRBD1. The V segment lost 5 bases and the J segment 5 bases; nucleotides outside the gene matches: 4. This CDR3 spans 13 amino acids. Germline loops: CDR1 MNHEY, CDR2 SMNVEV (reference sequence).

CDR3 bases: TGTGCCAGCAGCGCCCCGGGACAGGGGTTGGATGAGCAGTTCTTC. This translates into CASSAPGQGLDEQFF. The chain combines TRBV9 with TRBJ2-1; 10 nucleotides align to TRBD1. Germline-derived CDR1 and CDR2 are SGDLS and YYNGEE. Trimming at V came to 3 bases and at J to 8 bases, leaving 8 bases not matched to a gene. The CDR3 has 15 amino acids. The whole variable domain, filled in from reference TRBV9 and TRBJ2-1, reads DSGVTQTPKHLITATGQRVTLRCSPRSGDLSVYWYQQSLDQGLQFLIQYYNGEERAKGNILERFSAQQFPDLHSELNLSSLELGDSALYFCASSAPGQGLDEQFFGPGTRLTVL.

This chain joins TRBV29-1 and TRBJ2-7; D is undetermined. Trimming cost V 3 bases and J 0 bases, with 15 bases left between them. The length of the CDR3 is 15 residues. Germline lookup yields CDR1 SQVTM and CDR2 ANQGSEA. The CDR3 loop reads CSVDGGDWSSYEQYF. The CDR3 nucleotides read TGCAGCGTTGATGGTGGGGATTGGTCCTCCTACGAGCAGTACTTC.

The genes are TRBV9 and TRBJ2-6; D ambiguous. The V end lost 0 bases, the J end lost 0 bases, and 4 bases lay between the germline ends. Germline-derived CDR1 and CDR2 are SGDLS and YYNGEE. The CDR3 loop spans 15 amino acids. The CDR3 region has the DNA TGTGCCAGCAGCGTAGAGGACTCTGGGGCCAACGTCCTGACTTTC. Translating gives CASSVEDSGANVLTF.